This T cell receptor beta chain was captured in a study of shared clonotypes between healthy human individuals. The study's findings and limits: The donor pool, a small one, limited the genetic and exposure-history diversity represented. Generation probabilities of non-shared clonotypes were lower (relative to those shared by all four donors).

Across several immunoSEQ plates, the genomic DNA of each subset was split evenly. Some clones are missing from TCRdb's copy, which holds only in-frame ones; the method was immunoSEQ multiplex PCR. Of millions of clones listed, less than 95% are singletons. About this clone: As yet, its antigen is unknown.

The CDR3 has 13 residues. The J segment lost 5 bases and the V segment lost 0 bases, leaving 2 bases of the junction unmatched. Germline V gene sequence: CDR1 SGHTS, CDR2 YDEGEE. Naive CD8 isolation took CD45RO-negative cells positively selected for CCR7 and excluded terminally differentiated effector memory CD45RA+ cells. The sample consisted of naive CD8+ T cells sorted from blood. The V gene is TRBV5-8, the J gene TRBJ2-7, with 7 bases fitting TRBD2. This TCR was recovered from a man aged 18-30 years in good health. CDR3 sequence (DNA): TGTGCCAGCAGCTTGGGTCGGGAGGACGAGCAGTACTTC. Translating gives CASSLGREDEQYF.